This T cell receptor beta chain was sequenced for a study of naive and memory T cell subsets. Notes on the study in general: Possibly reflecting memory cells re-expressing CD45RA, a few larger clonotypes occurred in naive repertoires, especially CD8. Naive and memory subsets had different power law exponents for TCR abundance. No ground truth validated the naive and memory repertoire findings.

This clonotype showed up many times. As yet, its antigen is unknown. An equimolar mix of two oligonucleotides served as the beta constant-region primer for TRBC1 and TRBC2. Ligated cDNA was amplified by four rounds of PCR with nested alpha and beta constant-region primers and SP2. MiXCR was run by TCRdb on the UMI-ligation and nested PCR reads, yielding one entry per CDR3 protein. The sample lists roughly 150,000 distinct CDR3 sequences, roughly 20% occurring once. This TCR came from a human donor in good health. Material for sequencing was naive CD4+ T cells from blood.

The CDR3 loop is CASSTRASGFLLDTQYF. The CDR3 DNA sequence: TGTGCCAGCAGTACCCGGGCTAGCGGGTTCCTCCTAGATACGCAGTATTTT. This rearrangement joins TRBV28 to TRBJ2-3; 8 nucleotides agree with TRBD2. The CDR3 sequence is 17 residues long. Germline CDR1 is MDHEN and CDR2 is SYDVKM. Trimming took 5 bases from V and 5 from J; bases not matched to a gene: 15.